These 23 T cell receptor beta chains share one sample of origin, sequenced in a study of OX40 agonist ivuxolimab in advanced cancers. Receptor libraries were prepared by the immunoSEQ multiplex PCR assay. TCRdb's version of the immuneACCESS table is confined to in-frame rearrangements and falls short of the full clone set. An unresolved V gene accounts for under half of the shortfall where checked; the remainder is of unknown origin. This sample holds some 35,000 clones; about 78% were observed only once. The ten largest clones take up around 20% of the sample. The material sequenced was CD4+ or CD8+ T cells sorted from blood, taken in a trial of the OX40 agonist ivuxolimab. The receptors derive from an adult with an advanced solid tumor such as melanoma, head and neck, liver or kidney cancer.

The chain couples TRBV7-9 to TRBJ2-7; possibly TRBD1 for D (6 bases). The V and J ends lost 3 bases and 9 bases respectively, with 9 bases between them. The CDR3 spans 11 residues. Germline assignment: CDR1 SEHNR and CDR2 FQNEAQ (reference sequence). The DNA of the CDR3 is TGTGCCAGCAGCTTCAGGGGCCCGCAGTACTTC. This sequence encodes CASSFRGPQYF.

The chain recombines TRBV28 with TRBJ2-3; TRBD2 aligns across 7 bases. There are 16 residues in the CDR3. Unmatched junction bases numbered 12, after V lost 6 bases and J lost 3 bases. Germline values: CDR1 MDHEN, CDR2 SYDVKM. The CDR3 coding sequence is TGTGCCAGCAGCTCTACGCGGGAGTCGATGACAGATACGCAGTATTTT. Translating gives CASSSTRESMTDTQYF.

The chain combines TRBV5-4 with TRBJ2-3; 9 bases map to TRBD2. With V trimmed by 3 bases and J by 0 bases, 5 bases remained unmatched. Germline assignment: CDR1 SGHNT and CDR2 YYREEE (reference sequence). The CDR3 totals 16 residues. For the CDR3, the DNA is TGTGCCAGCAGCTCCTTAGCGGGGGCTAGCACAGATACGCAGTATTTT. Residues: CASSSLAGASTDTQYF. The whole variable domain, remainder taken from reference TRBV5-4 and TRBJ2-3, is ETGVTQSPTHLIKTRGQQVTLRCSSQSGHNTVSWYQQALGQGPQFIFQYYREEENGRGNFPPRFSGLQFPNYSSELNVNALELDDSALYLCASSSLAGASTDTQYFGPGTRLTVL.

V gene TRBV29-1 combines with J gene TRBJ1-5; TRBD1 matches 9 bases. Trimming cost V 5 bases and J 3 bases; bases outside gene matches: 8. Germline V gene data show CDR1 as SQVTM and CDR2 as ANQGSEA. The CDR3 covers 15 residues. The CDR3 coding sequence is TGCAGCGTTATAATGGACAGGGGTAACAATCAGCCCCAGCATTTT. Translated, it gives CSVIMDRGNNQPQHF.

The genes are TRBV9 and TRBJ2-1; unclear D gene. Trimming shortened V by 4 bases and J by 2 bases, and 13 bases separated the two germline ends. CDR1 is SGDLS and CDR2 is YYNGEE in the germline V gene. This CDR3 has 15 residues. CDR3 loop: CASSHAGGTYNEQFF. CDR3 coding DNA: TGTGCCAGCAGCCACGCAGGTGGAACCTACAATGAGCAGTTCTTC.

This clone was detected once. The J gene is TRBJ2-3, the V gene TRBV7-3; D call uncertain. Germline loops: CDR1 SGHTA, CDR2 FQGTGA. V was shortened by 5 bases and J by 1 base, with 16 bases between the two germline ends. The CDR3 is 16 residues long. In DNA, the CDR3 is TGTGCCAGCAGCATCGGATCGAACACGGGCACAGATACGCAGTATTTT. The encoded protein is CASSIGSNTGTDTQYF.

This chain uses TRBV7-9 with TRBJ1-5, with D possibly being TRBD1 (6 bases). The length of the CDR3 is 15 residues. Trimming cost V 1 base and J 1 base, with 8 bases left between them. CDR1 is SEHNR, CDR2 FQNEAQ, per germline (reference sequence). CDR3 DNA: TGTGCCAGCAGCTTAGGCGGACAGAGCAATCAGCCCCAGCATTTT. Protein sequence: CASSLGGQSNQPQHF.

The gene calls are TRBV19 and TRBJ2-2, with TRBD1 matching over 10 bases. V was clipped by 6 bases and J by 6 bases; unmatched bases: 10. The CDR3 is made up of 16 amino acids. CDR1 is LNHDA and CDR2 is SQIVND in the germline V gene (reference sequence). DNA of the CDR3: TGTGCCAGTAGCCACCGGGACAGGGGTCTTTCCGGGGAGCTGTTTTTT. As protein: CASSHRDRGLSGELFF.

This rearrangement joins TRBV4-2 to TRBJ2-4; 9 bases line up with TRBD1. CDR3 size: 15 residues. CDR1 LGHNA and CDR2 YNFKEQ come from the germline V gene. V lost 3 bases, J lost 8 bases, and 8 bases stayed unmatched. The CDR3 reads CASSQWTGEVDIQYF. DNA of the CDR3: TGTGCCAGCAGCCAGTGGACAGGGGAAGTGGACATTCAGTACTTC.

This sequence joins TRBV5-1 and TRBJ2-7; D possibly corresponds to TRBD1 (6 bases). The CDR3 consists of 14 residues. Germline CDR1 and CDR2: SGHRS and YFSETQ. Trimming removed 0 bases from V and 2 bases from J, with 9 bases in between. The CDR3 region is CASSLGTATYEQYF. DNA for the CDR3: TGCGCCAGCAGCTTGGGGACAGCAACCTACGAGCAGTACTTC.

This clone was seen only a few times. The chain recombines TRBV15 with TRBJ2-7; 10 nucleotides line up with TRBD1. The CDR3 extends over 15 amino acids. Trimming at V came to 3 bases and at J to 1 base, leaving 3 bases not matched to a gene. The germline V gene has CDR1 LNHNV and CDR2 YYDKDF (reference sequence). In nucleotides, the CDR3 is TGTGCCACCAGCAGGACGGGACAGGGGTCCTACGAGCAGTACTTC. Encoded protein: CATSRTGQGSYEQYF.

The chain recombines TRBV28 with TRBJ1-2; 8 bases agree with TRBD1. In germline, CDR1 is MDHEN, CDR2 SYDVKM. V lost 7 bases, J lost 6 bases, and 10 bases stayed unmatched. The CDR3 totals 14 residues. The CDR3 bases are TGTGCCAGCACCACACCGGACAGGGTGAATGGCTACACCTTC. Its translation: CASTTPDRVNGYTF.

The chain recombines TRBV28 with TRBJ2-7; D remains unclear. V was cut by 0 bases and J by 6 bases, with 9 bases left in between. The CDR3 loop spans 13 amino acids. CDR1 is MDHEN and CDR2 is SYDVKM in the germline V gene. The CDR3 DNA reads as TGTGCCAGCAGTTTATGGGGAAGTACCGAGCAGTACTTC. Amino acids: CASSLWGSTEQYF.

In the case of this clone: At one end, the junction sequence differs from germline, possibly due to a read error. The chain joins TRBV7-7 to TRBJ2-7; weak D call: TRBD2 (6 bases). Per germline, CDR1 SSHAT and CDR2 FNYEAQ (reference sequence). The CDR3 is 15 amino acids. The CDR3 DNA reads TGTGCTAGCAGCTTAGGCGGGGCCAGTTCCTACGAGCAGTACTTC. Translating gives CASSLGGASSYEQYF.

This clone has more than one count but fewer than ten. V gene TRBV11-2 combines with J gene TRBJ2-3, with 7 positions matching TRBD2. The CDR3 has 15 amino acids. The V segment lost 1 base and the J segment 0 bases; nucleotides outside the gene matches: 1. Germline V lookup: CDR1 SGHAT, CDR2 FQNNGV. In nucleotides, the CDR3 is TGTGCCAGCAGCTTAGGACTAGCTAGCACAGATACGCAGTATTTT. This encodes CASSLGLASTDTQYF.

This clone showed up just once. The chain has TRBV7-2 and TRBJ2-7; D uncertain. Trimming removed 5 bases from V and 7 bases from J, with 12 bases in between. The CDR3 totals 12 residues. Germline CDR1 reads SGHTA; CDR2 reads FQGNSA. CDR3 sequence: CASSPQGIEQYF. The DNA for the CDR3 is TGTGCCAGCAGCCCCCAAGGGATTGAGCAGTACTTC.

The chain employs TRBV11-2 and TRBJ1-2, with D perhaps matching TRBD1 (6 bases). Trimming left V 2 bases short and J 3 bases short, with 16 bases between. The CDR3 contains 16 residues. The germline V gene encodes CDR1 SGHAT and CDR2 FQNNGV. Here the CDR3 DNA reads TGTGCCAGCAGCTTACACACTAGGACAGTTTACTATGGCTACACCTTC. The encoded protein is CASSLHTRTVYYGYTF.

The CDR3 nucleotides are TGTGCCAGCAGCCAAGAGTCTATTGAGCAGTTCTTC. This sequence encodes CASSQESIEQFF. V usage is TRBV4-2 and J usage is TRBJ2-1, with D unclear. Germline CDR1 reads LGHNA; CDR2 reads YNFKEQ. The CDR3 has 12 residues. The V and J ends lost 0 bases and 9 bases respectively, with 6 bases between them.

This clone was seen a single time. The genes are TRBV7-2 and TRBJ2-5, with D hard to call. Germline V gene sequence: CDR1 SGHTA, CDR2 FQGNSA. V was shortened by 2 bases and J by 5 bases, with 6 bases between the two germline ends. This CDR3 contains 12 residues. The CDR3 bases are TGTGCCAGCAGCTTAACCCAGGAGACCCAGTACTTC. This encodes CASSLTQETQYF.

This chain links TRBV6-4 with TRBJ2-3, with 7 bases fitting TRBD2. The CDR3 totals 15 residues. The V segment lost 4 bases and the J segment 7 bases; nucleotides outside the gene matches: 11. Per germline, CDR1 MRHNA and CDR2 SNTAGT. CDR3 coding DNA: TGTGCCAGCAGTGCCTTAGCGGGCGCTGCTCATACGCAGTATTTT. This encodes CASSALAGAAHTQYF.

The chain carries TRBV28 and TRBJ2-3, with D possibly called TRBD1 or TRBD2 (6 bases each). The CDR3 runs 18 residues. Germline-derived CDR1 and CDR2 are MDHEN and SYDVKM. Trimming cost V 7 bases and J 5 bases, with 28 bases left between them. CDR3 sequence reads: CASTPGGGRVVRRDTQYF. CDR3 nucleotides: TGTGCCAGCACCCCTGGAGGGGGTAGGGTTGTGCGGAGAGATACGCAGTATTTT.

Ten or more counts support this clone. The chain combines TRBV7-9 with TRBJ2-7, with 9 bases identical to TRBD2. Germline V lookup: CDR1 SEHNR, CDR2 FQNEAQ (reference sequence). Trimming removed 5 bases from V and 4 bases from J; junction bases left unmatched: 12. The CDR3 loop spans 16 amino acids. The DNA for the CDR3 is TGTGCCAGCAGCCCCCCGCTGCGGGAGGGACTTTACGAGCAGTACTTC. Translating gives CASSPPLREGLYEQYF.

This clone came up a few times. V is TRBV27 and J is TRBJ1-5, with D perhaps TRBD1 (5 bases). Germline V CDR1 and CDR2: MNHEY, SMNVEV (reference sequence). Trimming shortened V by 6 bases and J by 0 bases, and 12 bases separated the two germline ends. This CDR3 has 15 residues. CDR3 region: CASRVGENSNQPQHF. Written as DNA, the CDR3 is TGTGCCAGCAGGGTGGGGGAGAATAGCAATCAGCCCCAGCATTTT.